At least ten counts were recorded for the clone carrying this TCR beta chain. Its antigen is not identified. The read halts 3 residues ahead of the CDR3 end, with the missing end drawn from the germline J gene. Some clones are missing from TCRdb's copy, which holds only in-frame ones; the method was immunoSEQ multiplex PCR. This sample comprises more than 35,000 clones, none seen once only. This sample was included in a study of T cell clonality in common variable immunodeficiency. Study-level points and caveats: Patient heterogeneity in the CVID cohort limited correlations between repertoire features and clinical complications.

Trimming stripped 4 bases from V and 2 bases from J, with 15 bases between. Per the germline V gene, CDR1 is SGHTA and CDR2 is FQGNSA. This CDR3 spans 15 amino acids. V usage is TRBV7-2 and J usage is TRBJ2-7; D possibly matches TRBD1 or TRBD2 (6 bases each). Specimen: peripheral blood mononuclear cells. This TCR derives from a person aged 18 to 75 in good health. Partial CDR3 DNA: TGTGCCAGCAGCTCTGGGGGCGGGATCCCCTACGAG. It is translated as CASSSGGGIPYE. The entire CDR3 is CASSSGGGIPYEQYF.